These 21 T cell receptor beta chains were all obtained from the same sample, sequenced in a study of blood T cells in healthy people across ages (dated by TCRdb to 2014 to 2015). Libraries were constructed by 5' RACE. The data were produced on an Illumina HiSeq 2500. The second PCR ran for roughly 7 to 12 cycles and used a J-beta primer mix along with a sample-barcoded 5' primer. The public reads were reprocessed in TCRdb via fastp at Q25 and MiXCR, keeping in-frame beta chains. Each record represents a unique CDR3 protein, reported with the most common genes and DNA among its rows. Recorded for this sample are just under 900,000 distinct CDR3 sequences; more than 25% of them occurred a single time. The top ten constitute 17% of the sample. The sample taken for sequencing was blood. The receptors come from a woman over 75 in good health.

Comment on this clonotype: Being one base from a much bigger clone, this may be a read error. The V gene is TRBV6-1, the J gene TRBJ2-6; weak D call: TRBD2 (6 bases). Per germline, CDR1 MNHNS and CDR2 SASEGT. V gave up 2 bases and J gave up 2 bases, with 10 bases separating them. The CDR3 totals 16 residues. The CDR3 loop reads CASSEPGGAGANVLTF. In DNA form, the CDR3 reads TGTGCCAGCAGTGAACCCGGGGGAGCTGGGGCCAACGTCCTGACTTTC.

V is TRBV20-1 and J is TRBJ2-7, with D unclear. The CDR3 is made up of 13 amino acids. Germline V gives CDR1 DFQATT, CDR2 SNEGSKA (reference sequence). Trimming took 6 bases from V and 1 from J, leaving 13 bases between them. The DNA for the CDR3 is TGCAGTGCCGCCGCTGCTATTTCCTACGAGCAGTACTTC. Translation: CSAAAAISYEQYF.

The chain is built from TRBV6-1 and TRBJ2-1; no clear D gene. CDR3 length: 16 residues. The V gene lost 2 bases and the J gene lost 7 bases, with 18 bases spanning the gap. CDR1 and CDR2 (germline): MNHNS, SASEGT. CDR3 sequence (DNA): TGTGCCAGCAGTGAACCAGTCCTCGCCGGCGGAAATGAGCAGTTCTTC. It is translated as CASSEPVLAGGNEQFF.

In this sample, this clonotype turned up a few times. A much larger clone lies one base from this, so it may be a read error. The chain uses TRBV6-5 and TRBJ2-3, with 8 bases fitting TRBD1. CDR3 length: 14 residues. Germline CDR1 MNHEY, CDR2 SVGAGI. Trimming at V came to 6 bases and at J to 5 bases, leaving 7 bases not matched to a gene. The DNA of the CDR3 is TGTGCCAGCAGCTCCAGGGGGCAGGGAGATACGCAGTATTTT. Translated, it gives CASSSRGQGDTQYF.

In this sample, this clonotype turned up many times. This sequence joins TRBV20-1 and TRBJ1-2; no clear D. The germline V and J ends were trimmed by 0 bases and 4 bases, with 12 bases remaining between them. This CDR3 contains 14 residues. Germline CDR1 reads DFQATT; CDR2 reads SNEGSKA (reference sequence). In DNA form, the CDR3 reads TGCAGTGCTAGAGACGAGGGATACGGCTATGGCTACACCTTC. It specifies CSARDEGYGYGYTF.

At least ten counts were recorded for this clonotype. The CDR3: CASSQNRGYTF. CDR3 DNA: TGTGCCAGCAGCCAGAACAGGGGCTACACCTTC. The chain has TRBV3-1 and TRBJ1-2, with D possibly being TRBD1 (5 bases). Deletions cut 3 bases from V and 8 bases from J, with 7 bases between. This CDR3 is 11 amino acids long. Germline CDR1 and CDR2: LGHDT and YNNKEL (reference sequence).

CDR3 sequence: CASRVQGMSTDTQYF. DNA of the CDR3: TGTGCCAGCAGGGTCCAGGGAATGAGCACAGATACGCAGTATTTT. The gene calls are TRBV12-3 or TRBV12-4 and TRBJ2-3, with D possibly matching TRBD1 (5 bases). CDR3 length: 15 residues. V lost 6 bases, J lost 0 bases, and 13 bases lay in between.

To note about this clonotype: One base away lies a much larger clone, so this may be a sequencing read error. V and J are TRBV6-5 and TRBJ2-1, with TRBD2 identical over 7 bases. Per germline, CDR1 MNHEY and CDR2 SVGAGI. The CDR3 extends over 14 amino acids. The CDR3 nucleotides are TGTGCCGGCAGCGCAGGGAGGGCCTACAATGAGCAGTTCTTC. Its translation is CAGSAGRAYNEQFF.

This clonotype has a single count. A much larger clone lies one base from this, so it may be a read error. The chain joins TRBV4-3 to TRBJ2-5; no definite D call. Near its end, the DNA agrees better with TRBJ2-1, so the J call may be wrong. The germline V gene encodes CDR1 LGHNA and CDR2 YSLEER. The CDR3 consists of 14 residues. CDR3 sequence: CASSRAIGQETQFF. In DNA form, the CDR3 reads TGCGCCAGCAGCCGGGCTATAGGTCAAGAGACCCAGTTCTTC.

This clonotype was detected many times. The gene calls are TRBV7-2 and TRBJ2-1; D not resolved. Looked up from germline, CDR1 is SGHTA and CDR2 is FQGNSA. The CDR3 consists of 11 residues. The V end lost 7 bases, the J end lost 7 bases, and 8 bases lay between the germline ends. The CDR3 DNA follows: TGTGCCAGCACCGCTGCGAATGAGCAGTTCTTC. Amino acids: CASTAANEQFF. The full variable domain, in which reference TRBV7-2 and TRBJ2-1 provide the parts outside the CDR3, is GAGVSQSPSNKVTEKGKDVELRCDPISGHTALYWYRQSLGQGLEFLIYFQGNSAPDKSGLPSDRFSAERTGGSVSTLTIQRTQQEDSAVYLCASTAANEQFFGPGTRLTVL.

The chain carries TRBV9 and TRBJ2-2; TRBD2 aligns across 8 bases. V lost 1 base, J lost 7 bases, and 9 bases stayed unmatched. The CDR3 totals 16 residues. Germline values: CDR1 SGDLS, CDR2 YYNGEE. The CDR3 DNA reads TGTGCCAGCAGCGTACTCCCGGGGGGGCAGGTCGGGGAGCTGTTTTTT. It encodes CASSVLPGGQVGELFF.

V is TRBV29-1 and J is TRBJ2-5, with a tentative D call TRBD2 (5 bases). Looked up from germline, CDR1 is SQVTM and CDR2 is ANQGSEA. The CDR3 sequence is 13 residues long. The V end lost 6 bases, the J end lost 9 bases, and 20 bases lay between the germline ends. This chain's CDR3 is CSVKGVGWESQYF. DNA for the CDR3: TGCAGCGTCAAGGGCGTGGGGTGGGAGTCCCAGTACTTC. Supplemented by reference TRBV29-1 and TRBJ2-5, the full variable domain reads SAVISQKPSRDICQRGTSLTIQCQVDSQVTMMFWYRQQPGQSLTLIATANQGSEATYESGFVIDKFPISRPNLTFSTLTVSNMSPEDSSIYLCSVKGVGWESQYFGPGTRLLVL.

The chain recombines TRBV30 with TRBJ1-4; 9 bases match TRBD1. The CDR3 sequence is 12 residues long. The germline V gene has CDR1 GTSNPN and CDR2 SVGIG (reference sequence). V trimming: 5 bases; J trimming: 5 bases; junction bases outside the gene matches: 0. The CDR3 reads CAWDRGNEKLFF. The CDR3 DNA follows: TGTGCCTGGGACAGGGGGAATGAAAAACTGTTTTTT.

The chain is built from TRBV7-2 and TRBJ2-1; D is unresolved. The CDR3 has 11 amino acids. The V gene's germline CDR1 is SGHTA and CDR2 FQGNSA. V lost 3 bases and J 13 bases, leaving 10 bases between the germline ends. The CDR3 nucleotides are TGTGCCAGCAGCTTTGCGGAGACCCAGTTCTTC. Translation: CASSFAETQFF.

In this sample, this clonotype turned up a few times. The chain recombines TRBV3-1 with TRBJ2-3; D is perhaps TRBD2 (6 bases). Per the germline V gene, CDR1 is LGHDT and CDR2 is YNNKEL (reference sequence). V shed 2 bases and J shed 9 bases, with 18 bases lying between them. CDR3 size: 15 residues. CDR3 in amino acids: CASSQQARAGSTQYF. The CDR3 DNA reads TGTGCCAGCAGCCAACAAGCGAGGGCGGGAAGCACGCAGTATTTT.

Details on this clonotype: A much larger clone is a single base away; this may be a read error. The chain carries TRBV20-1 and TRBJ2-5; TRBD1 or TRBD2 may be the D gene (5 bases each). This CDR3 has 14 residues. Per germline, CDR1 DFQATT and CDR2 SNEGSKA (reference sequence). The CDR3: CNASKRGQEETQYF. The CDR3 coding sequence is TGCAATGCCTCAAAGAGGGGTCAGGAGGAGACCCAGTACTTC.

Many counts were recorded for this clonotype. The V and J genes are TRBV7-2 and TRBJ2-1, with 7 nucleotides matching TRBD1. V was clipped by 1 base and J by 3 bases; unmatched bases: 3. There are 15 residues in the CDR3. CDR1 and CDR2 (germline): SGHTA, FQGNSA. The CDR3 reads CASSLEQGLYNEQFF. The CDR3 DNA is TGTGCCAGCAGCTTAGAACAGGGGCTCTACAATGAGCAGTTCTTC.

This clonotype was recorded at least ten times. V and J are TRBV9 and TRBJ2-5, with a tentative D call TRBD2 (6 bases). With 5 bases removed from V and 2 bases from J, the gap between germline ends came to 16 bases. Per germline, CDR1 SGDLS and CDR2 YYNGEE. The length of the CDR3 is 15 residues. The chain's CDR3 is CASSENVAVQETQYF. CDR3 nucleotide sequence: TGTGCCAGCAGTGAAAACGTAGCGGTACAAGAGACCCAGTACTTC.

This clonotype was seen repeatedly, ten times or more. The chain recombines TRBV4-2 with TRBJ2-5; D remains unclear. The CDR3 consists of 16 residues. Between the trimmed V and J ends, which lost 0 bases and 4 bases, there was a span of 15 bases. Germline V gene data show CDR1 as LGHNA and CDR2 as YNFKEQ. CDR3 sequence (DNA): TGTGCCAGCAGCCAAGACCCCTATGTAGGGCCAGAGACCCAGTACTTC. Translating gives CASSQDPYVGPETQYF.

This clonotype was found a few times. The genes are TRBV28 and TRBJ1-2; D is ambiguous. Germline CDR1 is MDHEN and CDR2 is SYDVKM. Trimming shortened V by 5 bases and J by 7 bases, and 11 bases separated the two germline ends. The CDR3 contains 12 residues. The CDR3 DNA follows: TGTGCCAGCAGTGGCCTTCGGGGTGGCTACACCTTC. Translating gives CASSGLRGGYTF.

The sample holds a few counts of this clonotype. This may arise from a read error, as a much more abundant clone is one base away. V gene TRBV15 combines with J gene TRBJ2-1; no reliable D call. The CDR3 has 15 residues. Per the germline V gene, CDR1 is LNHNV and CDR2 is YYDKDF (reference sequence). CDR3 sequence reads: CATSSGGNSHNEQFF. The CDR3 DNA sequence: TGTGCCACCAGCTCCGGCGGAAACTCCCACAATGAGCAGTTCTTC.